This T cell receptor (beta chain) is drawn from a study of tumor and adjacent non-tumor tissue in lung cancer. This sample's RNA came from whole unsorted tissue. More than 3 cm separated this lung sample from the edge of the tumor. Donors were chemotherapy-naive, newly diagnosed lung cancer surgical patients in China, August–late 2014. The CDR3 loop spans 16 amino acids. Germline V CDR1 and CDR2: SGHNT, YENEEA. Three rounds of nested PCR, following a modified ARM-PCR protocol, produced the TCRbeta library. One entry per CDR3 protein, called by TCRdb with MiXCR from the multiplex PCR reads. The sample carries about 76,000 distinct CDR3 sequences, more than 80% recorded once. This clonotype was detected once. Its target is not known. The junction differs from germline at one of its ends, possibly a read error. General study results and limits: Normal lung showed higher cumulative top 100 clone frequency than tumor. Compared with tumor, normal lung showed significantly lower TCR diversity.

The genes are TRBV11-3 and TRBJ2-1; TRBD2 matches 9 bases. The specimen was distant non-tumor lung tissue. This receptor was identified in a man aged 60 to 69 with non-small cell lung cancer. The CDR3 nucleotides read TGTACCAGCAGCTTAGGGGGGACTAGCATCCACATTGAGCAGTTCTTC. Protein product: CTSSLGGTSIHIEQFF.